The sequence of this TCR beta chain was determined in a study of cytomegalovirus exposure and HLA in healthy donors. Whole-study findings and limits: Within a later analysis, the majority of CMV-associated TCR beta chains appeared HLA-restricted. A highly shared variant cluster was judged a likely technical artifact.

The CDR3 sequence is 15 residues long. V was trimmed by 3 bases and J by 0 bases, leaving 10 bases between them. Germline V CDR1 and CDR2: MNHNS, SASEGT. On this clone: The antigen remains unidentified.

PCR involved 60 Vbeta and 13 Jbeta primers. The table came from immunoSEQ multiplex PCR; TCRdb's copy has only in-frame clones and leaves some out. The data contain a few hundred thousand clones, around 80% of them singletons. Sequencing input: PBMCs. The chain couples TRBV6-1 to TRBJ2-3; weak D call: TRBD1 (6 bases). The TCR sequence derives from a man under 40 in good health and CMV-seronegative. The DNA of the CDR3 is TGTGCCAGCAGTGACTACAGGGCTAGCACAGATACGCAGTATTTT. It is translated as CASSDYRASTDTQYF.